The clone carrying this T cell receptor (beta chain) has a count of ten or more. As for time point: healthy volunteer bleed at 2 weeks. Unfractionated whole blood was the source from which total RNA was extracted. The data were obtained in a study of human T cells and chemical hapten exposure. TCRdb reanalysed the RACE reads using MiXCR and keeps one entry per CDR3 protein. The sample shows about 50,000 distinct CDR3 sequences, about 4.5% of them seen only once. The germline gives CDR1 SGHTA, CDR2 FQGNSA. This CDR3 contains 13 residues. V was cut by 5 bases and J by 9 bases, with 16 bases left in between.

Source material: whole blood. The sequence came from a female donor in good health. Some clones in this sample may be carry-over from other donors' samples. The rearrangement uses TRBV7-2 and TRBJ2-5; D is uncertain. CDR3 sequence (DNA): TGTGCCAGCAGCGACGGTCGGCTTGTGGCCCAGTACTTC. This sequence encodes CASSDGRLVAQYF.